This T cell receptor (beta chain) was found in a study of neurological immune-mediated disorders. Study conclusions and caveats: Across subjects, no CDR3 amino acid sequence appeared in expanded clones of more than one subject, a finding that suggested private repertoires in all groups.

TCRdb passed the 5' RACE reads through MiXCR, listing each CDR3 protein once. Among around 55,000 distinct CDR3 sequences, under 4.5% were seen once, and the ten largest hold roughly 2%. This clonotype was counted many times. The antigen is unknown. CDR1 and CDR2 (germline): MNHEY, SVGAGI. The CDR3 loop spans 15 amino acids. J gave up 1 base and V 6 bases, and 8 bases lay outside the gene matches. Each sorted-subset library came from some 1.1 million CD4+ or CD8+ T cells. The chain joins TRBV6-5 to TRBJ1-2, with 7 bases that match TRBD1. Specimen: CD4+ T cells from blood. This TCR was sampled from a woman aged 40 to 50 with multiple sclerosis. The CDR3 nucleotides read TGTGCCAGCAGCGAGCAGGGGGGAATTAACTATGGCTACACCTTC. Protein sequence: CASSEQGGINYGYTF.